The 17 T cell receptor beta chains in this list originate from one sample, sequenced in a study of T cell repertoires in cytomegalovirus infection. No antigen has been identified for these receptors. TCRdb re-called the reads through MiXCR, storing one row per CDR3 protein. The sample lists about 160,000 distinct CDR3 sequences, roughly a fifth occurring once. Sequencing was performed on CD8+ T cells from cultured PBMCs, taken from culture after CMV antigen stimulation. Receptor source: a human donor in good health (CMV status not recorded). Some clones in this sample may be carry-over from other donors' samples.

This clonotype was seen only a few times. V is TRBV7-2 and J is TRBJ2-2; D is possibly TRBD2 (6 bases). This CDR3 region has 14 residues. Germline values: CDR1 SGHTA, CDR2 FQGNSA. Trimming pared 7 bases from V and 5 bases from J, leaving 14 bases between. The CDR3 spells CASTPGRGTGELFF. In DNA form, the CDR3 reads TGTGCCAGCACTCCCGGACGGGGGACCGGGGAGCTGTTTTTT.

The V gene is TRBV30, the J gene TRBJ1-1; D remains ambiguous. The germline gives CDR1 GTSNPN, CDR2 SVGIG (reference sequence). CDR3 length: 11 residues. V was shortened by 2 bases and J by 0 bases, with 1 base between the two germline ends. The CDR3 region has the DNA TGTGCCTGGAGTCTGAACACTGAAGCTTTCTTT. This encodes CAWSLNTEAFF. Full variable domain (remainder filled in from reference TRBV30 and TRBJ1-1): SQTIHQWPATLVQPVGSPLSLECTVEGTSNPNLYWYRQAAGRGLQLLFYSVGIGQISSEVPQNLSASRPQDRQFILSSKKLLLSDSGFYLCAWSLNTEAFFGQGTRLTVV.

As DNA, the CDR3 is TGCAGCTCCCGTGGGGATTTGCTCGGGACTGAAGCTTTCTTT. Amino acids: CSSRGDLLGTEAFF. J is TRBJ1-1 and V is TRBV29-1; D is undetermined. The CDR3 consists of 14 residues. Trimming removed 8 bases from V and 5 bases from J, with 21 bases in between. CDR1 is SQVTM, CDR2 ANQGSEA, per germline.

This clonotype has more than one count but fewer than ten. The chain's CDR3 is CASSRGQGHYNEQFF. CDR3 bases: TGTGCCAGCAGCCGCGGACAGGGCCACTACAATGAGCAGTTCTTC. The chain joins TRBV12-3 or TRBV12-4 to TRBJ2-1; 8 bases are shared with TRBD1. The CDR3 is 15 residues long. Trimming cost V 6 bases and J 3 bases; bases outside gene matches: 7.

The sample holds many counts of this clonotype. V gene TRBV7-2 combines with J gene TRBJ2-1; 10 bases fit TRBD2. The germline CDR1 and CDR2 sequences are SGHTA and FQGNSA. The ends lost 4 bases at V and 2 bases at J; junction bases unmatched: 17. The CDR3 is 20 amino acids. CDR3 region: CASSSRGPSGGYGAYNEQFF. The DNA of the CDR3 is TGTGCCAGCAGCTCCAGGGGACCTAGCGGGGGTTACGGCGCCTACAATGAGCAGTTCTTC.

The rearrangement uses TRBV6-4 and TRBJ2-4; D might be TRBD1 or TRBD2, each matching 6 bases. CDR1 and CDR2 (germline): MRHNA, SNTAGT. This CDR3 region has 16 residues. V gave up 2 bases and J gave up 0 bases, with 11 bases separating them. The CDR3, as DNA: TGTGCCAGCAGTGACGGGGGGCGCCTAGCCAAAAACATTCAGTACTTC. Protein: CASSDGGRLAKNIQYF.

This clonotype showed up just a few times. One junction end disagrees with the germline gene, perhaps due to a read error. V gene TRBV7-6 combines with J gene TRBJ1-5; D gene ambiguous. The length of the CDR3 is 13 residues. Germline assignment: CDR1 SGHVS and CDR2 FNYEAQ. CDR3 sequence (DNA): TGTGCCAGCAGCACGGCACCTAATCAGCCCCAGCATTTC. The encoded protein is CASSTAPNQPQHF.

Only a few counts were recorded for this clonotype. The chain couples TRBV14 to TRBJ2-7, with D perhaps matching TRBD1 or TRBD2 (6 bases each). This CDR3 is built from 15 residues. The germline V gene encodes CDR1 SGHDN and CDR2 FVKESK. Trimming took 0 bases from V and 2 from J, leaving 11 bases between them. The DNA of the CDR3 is TGTGCCAGCAGCCAAGATCGAGGGGGGCCCTACGAGCAGTACTTC. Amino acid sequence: CASSQDRGGPYEQYF.

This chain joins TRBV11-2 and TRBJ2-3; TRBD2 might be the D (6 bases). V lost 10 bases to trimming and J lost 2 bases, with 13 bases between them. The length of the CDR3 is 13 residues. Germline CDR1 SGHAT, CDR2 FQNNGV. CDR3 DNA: TGTGCCACCGGACTATACCTCACAGATACGCAGTATTTT. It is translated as CATGLYLTDTQYF.

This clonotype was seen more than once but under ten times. CDR3 nucleotide sequence: TGTGCCAGCACTACCGACCGGGACAGAAGCTCCGGGGAGCTGTTTTTT. Its protein is CASTTDRDRSSGELFF. The rearrangement links TRBV12-3 or TRBV12-4 to TRBJ2-2; 7 positions agree with TRBD1. The length of the CDR3 is 16 residues. After removal of 7 bases from V and 6 bases from J, the junction contained 14 bases not matched to a gene.

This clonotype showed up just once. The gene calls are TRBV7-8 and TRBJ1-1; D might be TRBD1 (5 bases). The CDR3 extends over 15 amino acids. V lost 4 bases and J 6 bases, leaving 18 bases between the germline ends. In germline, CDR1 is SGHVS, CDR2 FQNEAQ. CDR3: CASSSRRDGRAEAFF. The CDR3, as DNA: TGTGCCAGCAGCTCACGCCGGGACGGACGGGCTGAAGCTTTCTTT.

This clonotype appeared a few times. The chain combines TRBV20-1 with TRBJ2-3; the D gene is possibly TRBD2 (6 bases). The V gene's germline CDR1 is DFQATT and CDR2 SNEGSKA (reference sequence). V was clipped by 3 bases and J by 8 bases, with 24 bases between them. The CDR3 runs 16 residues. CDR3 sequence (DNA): TGCAGTGCTAGTGCACCGTCCGGGACTCCTCAGGGTACGCAGTATTTT. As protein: CSASAPSGTPQGTQYF.

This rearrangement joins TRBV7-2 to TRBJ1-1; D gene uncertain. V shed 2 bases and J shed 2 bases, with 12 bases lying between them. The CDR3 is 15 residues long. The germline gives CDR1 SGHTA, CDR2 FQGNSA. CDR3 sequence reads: CASSLSASLNTEAFF. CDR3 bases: TGTGCCAGCAGCTTAAGCGCCAGTCTCAACACTGAAGCTTTCTTT. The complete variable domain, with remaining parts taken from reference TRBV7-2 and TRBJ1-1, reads GAGVSQSPSNKVTEKGKDVELRCDPISGHTALYWYRQSLGQGLEFLIYFQGNSAPDKSGLPSDRFSAERTGGSVSTLTIQRTQQEDSAVYLCASSLSASLNTEAFFGQGTRLTVV.

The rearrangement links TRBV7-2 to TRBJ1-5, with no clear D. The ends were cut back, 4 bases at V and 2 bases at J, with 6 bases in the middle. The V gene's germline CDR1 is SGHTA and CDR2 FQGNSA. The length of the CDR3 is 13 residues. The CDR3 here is CASSSQGNQPQHF. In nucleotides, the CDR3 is TGTGCCAGCAGCTCTCAGGGCAATCAGCCCCAGCATTTT.

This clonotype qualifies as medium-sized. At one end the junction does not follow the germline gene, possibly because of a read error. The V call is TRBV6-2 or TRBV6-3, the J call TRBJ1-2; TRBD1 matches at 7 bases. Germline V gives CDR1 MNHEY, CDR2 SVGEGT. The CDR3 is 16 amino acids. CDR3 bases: TGTGCCAGCAGCTACTCTTCTCGACAGGGCGGTTATGGCTACACCTTC. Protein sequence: CASSYSSRQGGYGYTF.

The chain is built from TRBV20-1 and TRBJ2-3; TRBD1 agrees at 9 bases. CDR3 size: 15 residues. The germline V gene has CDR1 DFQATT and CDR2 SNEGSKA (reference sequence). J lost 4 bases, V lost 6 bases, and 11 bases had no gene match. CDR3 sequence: CSAPRARDRADTQYF. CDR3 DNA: TGCAGTGCCCCGAGGGCTCGGGACAGGGCAGATACGCAGTATTTT.

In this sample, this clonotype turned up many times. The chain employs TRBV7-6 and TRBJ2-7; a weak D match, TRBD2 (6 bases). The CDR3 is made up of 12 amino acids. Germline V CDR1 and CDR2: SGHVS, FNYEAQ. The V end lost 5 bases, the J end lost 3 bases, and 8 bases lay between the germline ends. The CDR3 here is CASSPGGYEQYF. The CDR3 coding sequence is TGTGCCAGCAGCCCCGGGGGCTACGAGCAGTACTTC.